This T cell receptor beta chain stems from a study of T cell responses to AZD1222 COVID-19 vaccine. Assay used: immunoSEQ multiplex PCR; TCRdb lists only in-frame clones, some missing. The sample includes about 180,000 clones, around nine tenths of them seen just once. After removal of 6 bases from V and 5 bases from J, the junction contained 9 bases not matched to a gene. The CDR3 contains 16 residues. Per the germline V gene, CDR1 is LNHDA and CDR2 is SQIVND (reference sequence). The TCR was taken from an adult in good health. Sequenced here: peripheral blood, sampled on day 0 of AZD1222 vaccination. The rearrangement links TRBV19 to TRBJ2-1, with 11 nucleotides matching TRBD2. This chain's CDR3 is CASSTILAGVHNEQFF. For the CDR3, the DNA is TGTGCCAGTAGCACCATACTAGCGGGAGTACACAATGAGCAGTTCTTC.